What follows are 3 T cell receptor beta chains derived from one specimen sequenced in a study of T-cell reconstitution after alpha-beta-depleted transplantation in children. Antigens for these TCRs are unknown. The study's findings and limits: It was newly produced T cells that mostly accounted for T-cell counts and diversity one year after transplant.

This sample's TCRbeta library carried unique molecular identifier barcodes. Using its own MiXCR run on the PCR reads, TCRdb lists one record per CDR3 protein. This sample has 330,000 or so distinct CDR3 sequences; around 7.1% occur once, and the top ten carry approximately 9%. The specimen was peripheral blood, collected 360 days after TCRalphabeta/CD19-depleted stem cell transplant. The receptors were gathered from a female patient aged 2 to 10 who had a stem cell transplant for Fanconi anemia, so the T cells may come from the graft donor.

This clonotype was observed a few times. V gene TRBV2 combines with J gene TRBJ2-1, with TRBD2 as a possible D gene (7 bases). The CDR3 extends over 16 amino acids. Germline CDR1 SNHLY, CDR2 FYNNEI. Trimming shortened V by 7 bases and J by 9 bases, and 25 bases separated the two germline ends. The CDR3, as DNA: TGTGCCAGCACCTATCGGGGGGCGCTAGGGATAGGTGAGCAGTTCTTC. Encoded protein: CASTYRGALGIGEQFF.

This clonotype was recorded many times. The genes are TRBV7-3 and TRBJ2-2; D unresolved. Germline CDR1 reads SGHTA; CDR2 reads FQGTGA. The V end lost 5 bases, the J end lost 3 bases, and 13 bases lay between the germline ends. The CDR3 runs to 15 residues. The CDR3 is CASSPTLLDTGELFF. For the CDR3, the DNA is TGTGCCAGCAGCCCCACCCTATTGGACACCGGGGAGCTGTTTTTT.

In its sample, this clonotype was seen a few times. The genes are TRBV14 and TRBJ1-1; D gene unclear. The CDR3 has 15 residues. Germline values: CDR1 SGHDN, CDR2 FVKESK. V gave up 1 base and J gave up 3 bases, with 12 bases separating them. The CDR3 region has the DNA TGTGCCAGCAGCCAAGGCAGGTTGGGAGACACTGAAGCTTTCTTT. Its translation: CASSQGRLGDTEAFF.